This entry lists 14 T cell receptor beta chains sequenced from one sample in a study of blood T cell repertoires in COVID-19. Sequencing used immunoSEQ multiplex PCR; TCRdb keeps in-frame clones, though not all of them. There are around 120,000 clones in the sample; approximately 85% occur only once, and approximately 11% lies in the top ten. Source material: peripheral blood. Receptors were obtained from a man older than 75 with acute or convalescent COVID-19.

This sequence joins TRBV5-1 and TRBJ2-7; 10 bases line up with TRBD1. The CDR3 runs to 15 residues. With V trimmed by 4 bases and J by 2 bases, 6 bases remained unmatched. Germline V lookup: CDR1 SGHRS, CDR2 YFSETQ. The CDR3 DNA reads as TGCGCCAGCAGCCAAGGCGGGACAGGGGCCTACGAGCAGTACTTC. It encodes CASSQGGTGAYEQYF.

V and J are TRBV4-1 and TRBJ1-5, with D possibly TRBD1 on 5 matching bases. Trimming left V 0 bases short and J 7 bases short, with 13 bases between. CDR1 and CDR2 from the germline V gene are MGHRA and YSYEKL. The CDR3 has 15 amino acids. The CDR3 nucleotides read TGCGCCAGCAGCCAAGAACCAACAGGCTCCCAGCCCCAGCATTTT. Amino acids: CASSQEPTGSQPQHF.

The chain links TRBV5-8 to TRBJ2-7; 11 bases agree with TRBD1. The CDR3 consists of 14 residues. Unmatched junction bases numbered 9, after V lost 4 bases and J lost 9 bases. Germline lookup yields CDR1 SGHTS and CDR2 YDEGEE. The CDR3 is CASSRRTGGYGQYF. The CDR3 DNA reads TGTGCCAGCAGCCGCAGGACAGGGGGCTATGGGCAGTACTTC.

CDR3 nucleotide sequence: TGTGCCAGCAGCCTCGACAGGGGGCGTATCAATGAGCAGTTCTTC. It encodes CASSLDRGRINEQFF. This chain links TRBV7-2 with TRBJ2-1, with 10 bases lining up with TRBD1. The ends lost 5 bases at V and 6 bases at J; junction bases unmatched: 7. The germline gives CDR1 SGHTA, CDR2 FQGNSA. The CDR3 is made up of 15 amino acids.

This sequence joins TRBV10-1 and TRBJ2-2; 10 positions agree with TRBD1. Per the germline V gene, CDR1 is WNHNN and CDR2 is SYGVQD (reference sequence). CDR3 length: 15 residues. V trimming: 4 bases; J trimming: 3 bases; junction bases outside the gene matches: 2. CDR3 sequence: CASSAGTGDTGELFF. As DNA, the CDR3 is TGCGCCAGCAGTGCCGGGACAGGGGACACCGGGGAGCTGTTTTTT.

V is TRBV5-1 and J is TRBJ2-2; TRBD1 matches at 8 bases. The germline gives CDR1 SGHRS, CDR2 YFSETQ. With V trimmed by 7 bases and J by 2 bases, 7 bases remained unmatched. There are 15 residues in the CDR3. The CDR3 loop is CASAPGQANTGELFF. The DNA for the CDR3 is TGCGCCAGCGCACCGGGACAGGCCAACACCGGGGAGCTGTTTTTT.

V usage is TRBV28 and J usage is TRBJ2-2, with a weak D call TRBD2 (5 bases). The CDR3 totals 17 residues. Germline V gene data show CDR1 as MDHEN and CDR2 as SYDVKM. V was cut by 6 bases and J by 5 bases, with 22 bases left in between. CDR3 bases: TGTGCCAGCAGCCCCGGACTGGGCCGAGATTGGACCGGGGAGCTGTTTTTT. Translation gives CASSPGLGRDWTGELFF.

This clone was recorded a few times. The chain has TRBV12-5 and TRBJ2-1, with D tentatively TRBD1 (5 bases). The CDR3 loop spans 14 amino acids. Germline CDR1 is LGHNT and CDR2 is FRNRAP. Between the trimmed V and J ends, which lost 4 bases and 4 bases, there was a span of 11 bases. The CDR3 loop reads CASGSRDRYNEQFF. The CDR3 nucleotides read TGTGCTAGTGGTTCTCGTGACAGATACAATGAGCAGTTCTTC.

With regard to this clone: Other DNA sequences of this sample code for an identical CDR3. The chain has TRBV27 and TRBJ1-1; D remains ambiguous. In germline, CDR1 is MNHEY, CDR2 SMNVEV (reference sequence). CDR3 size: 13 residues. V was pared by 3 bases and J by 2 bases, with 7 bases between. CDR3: CASSFPGNTEAFF. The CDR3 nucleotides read TGTGCCAGCAGTTTTCCCGGTAACACTGAAGCTTTCTTT.

The CDR3 DNA is TGTGCCAGCAGCCAAGGGGTCGGGAGGGGAACAGATACGCAGTATTTT. It translates to CASSQGVGRGTDTQYF. This chain uses TRBV3-1 (or the pseudogene TRBV3-2) with TRBJ2-3; the match to TRBD2 covers 8 bases. The V segment lost 1 base and the J segment 3 bases; nucleotides outside the gene matches: 6. This CDR3 comprises 16 residues. Germline lookup yields CDR1 LGHDT and CDR2 YNNKEL (reference sequence).

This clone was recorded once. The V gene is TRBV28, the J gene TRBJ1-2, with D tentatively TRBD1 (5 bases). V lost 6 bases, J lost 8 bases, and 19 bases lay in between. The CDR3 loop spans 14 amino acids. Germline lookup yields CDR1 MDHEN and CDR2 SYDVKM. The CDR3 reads CASSQQQGRGGYTF. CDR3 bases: TGTGCCAGCAGCCAACAACAAGGTCGGGGGGGCTACACCTTC.

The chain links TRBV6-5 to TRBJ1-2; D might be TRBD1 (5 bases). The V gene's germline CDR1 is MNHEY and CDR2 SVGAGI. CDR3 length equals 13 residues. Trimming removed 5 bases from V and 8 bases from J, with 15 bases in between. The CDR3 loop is CASSRTHHRGYTF. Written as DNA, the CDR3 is TGTGCCAGCAGTCGGACACACCACAGAGGCTACACCTTC.

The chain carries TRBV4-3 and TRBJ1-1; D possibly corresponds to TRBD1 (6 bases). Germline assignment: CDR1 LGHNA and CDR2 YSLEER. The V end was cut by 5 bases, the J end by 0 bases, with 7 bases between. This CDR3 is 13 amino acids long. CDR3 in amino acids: CASSGQMNTEAFF. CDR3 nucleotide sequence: TGCGCCAGCAGCGGACAGATGAACACTGAAGCTTTCTTT.

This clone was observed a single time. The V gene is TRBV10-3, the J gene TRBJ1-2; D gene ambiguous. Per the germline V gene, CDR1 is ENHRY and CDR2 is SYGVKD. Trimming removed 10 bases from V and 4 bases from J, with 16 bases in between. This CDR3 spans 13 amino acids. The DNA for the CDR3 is TGTGCCACAAGCACGGATGAGGGCTATGGCTACACCTTC. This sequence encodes CATSTDEGYGYTF.